The 2 T cell receptor beta chains presented below share a single source sample, sequenced in a study of T cell repertoires in cytomegalovirus infection (dated by TCRdb to the late 2010s). Sequencing was performed on an Illumina HiSeq 1500. TCRdb applied fastp at Q25 and MiXCR to the public reads, then kept only in-frame beta chains. Every entry covers one CDR3 protein and lists the most common genes and DNA from its rows. For this sample there are just over 300,000 distinct CDR3 sequences; 15% to 20% appear just once. The ten most abundant clones make up 12% of the sample. Sequencing used PBMCs. The receptors originated from a human donor in good health (CMV status not recorded). Some clones in this sample may be carry-over from other donors' samples.

This clonotype was counted a few times. V gene TRBV2 combines with J gene TRBJ1-2, with D maybe TRBD1 (6 bases). V lost 6 bases, J lost 8 bases, and 19 bases lay in between. This CDR3 comprises 14 residues. Germline assignment: CDR1 SNHLY and CDR2 FYNNEI. CDR3 sequence: CASSPERGAQGYTF. Here the CDR3 DNA reads TGTGCCAGCAGCCCTGAGAGGGGGGCGCAGGGCTACACCTTC.

In this sample, this clonotype turned up a few times. The gene calls are TRBV6-6 and TRBJ1-5; D is possibly TRBD1 (6 bases). Germline CDR1 MNHNY, CDR2 SVGAGI (reference sequence). V was shortened by 7 bases and J by 3 bases, with 13 bases between the two germline ends. This CDR3 has 14 amino acids. CDR3 bases: TGTGCCAGCACAGGGGATGGCTCCAATCAGCCCCAGCATTTT. It is translated as CASTGDGSNQPQHF.